The 21 T cell receptor beta chains below were found in one sample sequenced in a study of blood T cells in healthy people across ages. Primers used in a second PCR of roughly 6 to 11 cycles were a sample-barcoded 5' primer and a J-beta primer mix. TCRdb itself ran the 5' RACE reads through MiXCR, one entry per CDR3 protein. The sample shows 450,000 to 700,000 distinct CDR3 sequences, 25% to 30% of them seen only once. The sample taken for sequencing was blood. Every receptor here comes from a woman in her seventies in good health.

The chain couples TRBV6-1 to TRBJ2-1, with D maybe TRBD2 (7 bases). CDR3 size: 16 residues. Germline V gene lookup returns CDR1 MNHNS and CDR2 SASEGT. Trimming took 6 bases from V and 2 from J, leaving 17 bases between them. The CDR3 DNA sequence: TGTGCCAGCAGGACGATGGAGGGGGGGACCTACAATGAGCAGTTCTTC. Encoded protein: CASRTMEGGTYNEQFF.

This clonotype was counted only a few times. The chain recombines TRBV7-2 with TRBJ2-3; TRBD2 agrees at 10 bases. CDR1 SGHTA and CDR2 FQGNSA come from the germline V gene. The CDR3 loop spans 16 amino acids. The J segment lost 4 bases and the V segment lost 6 bases, leaving 10 bases of the junction unmatched. The CDR3 DNA reads as TGTGCCAGCAGAAACGAAGCGGGGGGGAATCCAGATACGCAGTATTTT. It encodes CASRNEAGGNPDTQYF. The full variable domain, rest sourced from reference TRBV7-2 and TRBJ2-3, is GAGVSQSPSNKVTEKGKDVELRCDPISGHTALYWYRQSLGQGLEFLIYFQGNSAPDKSGLPSDRFSAERTGGSVSTLTIQRTQQEDSAVYLCASRNEAGGNPDTQYFGPGTRLTVL.

V is TRBV12-3 or TRBV12-4 and J is TRBJ2-3; 10 nucleotides agree with TRBD2. This CDR3 is built from 14 residues. Trimming took 6 bases from V and 4 from J; bases not matched to a gene: 4. CDR3 DNA sequence: TGTGCCAGCAGAACTAGCGGGGTCGCAGATACGCAGTATTTT. Protein: CASRTSGVADTQYF.

The sample holds many counts of this clonotype. The chain employs TRBV29-1 and TRBJ2-5; TRBD1 is a possible D gene (6 bases). CDR1 SQVTM and CDR2 ANQGSEA come from the germline V gene. CDR3 size: 12 residues. The V gene lost 5 bases and the J gene lost 3 bases, with 10 bases spanning the gap. CDR3 loop: CSVSTGEETQYF. The CDR3 DNA is TGCAGCGTTTCGACAGGTGAAGAGACCCAGTACTTC.

To note about this clonotype: A junction boundary mismatches the germline segment, possibly from a read error. The DNA for the CDR3 is TGTGTCAGCAGCCCCCCGGGTAGCACCTACAATGAGCAGTTCTTC. Its translation is CVSSPPGSTYNEQFF. This chain uses TRBV7-3 with TRBJ2-1; D gene uncertain. Per the germline V gene, CDR1 is SGHTA and CDR2 is FQGTGA. The CDR3 is 15 residues long.

This clonotype was seen only a few times. The chain has TRBV5-1 and TRBJ1-1; D uncertain. The CDR3 spans 14 residues. Looked up from germline, CDR1 is SGHRS and CDR2 is YFSETQ. Trimming stripped 2 bases from V and 5 bases from J, with 13 bases between. CDR3 nucleotide sequence: TGCGCCAGCAGCTTCTGGCAGATGGGGACTGAAGCTTTCTTT. Its protein is CASSFWQMGTEAFF. The full variable domain, with the rest looked up from reference TRBV5-1 and TRBJ1-1, is KAGVTQTPRYLIKTRGQQVTLSCSPISGHRSVSWYQQTPGQGLQFLFEYFSETQRNKGNFPGRFSGRQFSNSRSEMNVSTLELGDSALYLCASSFWQMGTEAFFGQGTRLTVV.

This clonotype was seen a few times. The rearrangement links TRBV6-6 to TRBJ1-2, with 8 bases identical to TRBD1. CDR3 length: 16 amino acids. The germline gives CDR1 MNHNY, CDR2 SVGAGI (reference sequence). With 2 bases clipped from V and 2 bases from J, the junction kept 7 bases outside the gene matches. The CDR3 protein is CASSYPRTGHNYGYTF. CDR3 sequence (DNA): TGTGCCAGCAGTTACCCCAGGACAGGGCACAACTATGGCTACACCTTC.

The gene calls are TRBV20-1 and TRBJ2-3; TRBD1 might be the D (6 bases). Germline V lookup: CDR1 DFQATT, CDR2 SNEGSKA (reference sequence). Deletions cut 0 bases from V and 1 base from J, with 11 bases between. The CDR3 covers 15 residues. CDR3 region: CSAREDSPRTDTQYF. In nucleotides, the CDR3 is TGCAGTGCTAGAGAGGACAGCCCCCGCACAGATACGCAGTATTTT.

This clonotype was found a few times. The rearrangement uses TRBV2 and TRBJ2-2; D perhaps matches TRBD1 (5 bases). Germline assignment: CDR1 SNHLY and CDR2 FYNNEI. The CDR3 covers 15 residues. Trimming took off 5 bases at V and 2 bases at J, with 12 bases between the two ends. The CDR3: CASSRQFTNTGELFF. CDR3 nucleotides: TGTGCCAGCAGTCGACAGTTTACTAACACCGGGGAGCTGTTTTTT.

V usage is TRBV24-1 and J usage is TRBJ2-3, with a weak D call TRBD2 (5 bases). The V end lost 4 bases, the J end lost 6 bases, and 25 bases lay between the germline ends. This CDR3 region has 18 residues. Looked up from germline, CDR1 is KGHDR and CDR2 is SFDVKD. DNA of the CDR3: TGTGCCACCAGTGAACAAACCCCCTCTAGCATGGTCGCGGATACGCAGTATTTT. It translates to CATSEQTPSSMVADTQYF.

The chain is built from TRBV7-9 and TRBJ2-3; no reliable D call. Germline CDR1 is SEHNR and CDR2 is FQNEAQ (reference sequence). This CDR3 region has 13 residues. V gave up 5 bases and J gave up 10 bases, with 16 bases separating them. Here the CDR3 reads CASSLPYGDAQYF. The CDR3 region has the DNA TGTGCCAGCAGCCTACCCTATGGGGATGCGCAGTATTTT.

This rearrangement joins TRBV9 to TRBJ2-3; D assignment may be TRBD1 or TRBD2 (6 bases each). V dropped 3 bases and J dropped 1 base, with 12 bases sitting between them. Germline CDR1 and CDR2: SGDLS and YYNGEE. CDR3 length: 15 amino acids. CDR3 sequence (DNA): TGTGCCAGCAGCGGGGGGGCCTTAGGCACAGATACGCAGTATTTT. Encoded protein: CASSGGALGTDTQYF.

This rearrangement joins TRBV7-2 to TRBJ1-2; 8 positions agree with TRBD1. The CDR3 runs 14 residues. Germline CDR1 and CDR2: SGHTA and FQGNSA. V dropped 5 bases and J dropped 7; count of bases not matched to a gene: 9. The CDR3 nucleotides are TGTGCCAGCAGCCTGGGCCAGGGGGCGGGTGGCTACACCTTC. Residues: CASSLGQGAGGYTF. Filled out from reference TRBV7-2 and TRBJ1-2, the complete variable domain reads GAGVSQSPSNKVTEKGKDVELRCDPISGHTALYWYRQSLGQGLEFLIYFQGNSAPDKSGLPSDRFSAERTGGSVSTLTIQRTQQEDSAVYLCASSLGQGAGGYTFGSGTRLTVV.

The CDR3 spells CASSLAPQFSNYGYTF. In DNA form, the CDR3 reads TGTGCCAGCAGCTTAGCTCCACAGTTCAGTAACTATGGCTACACCTTC. This chain joins TRBV7-2 and TRBJ1-2; D not certain. CDR1 SGHTA and CDR2 FQGNSA come from the germline V gene. The CDR3 totals 16 residues. The V end lost 0 bases, the J end lost 1 base, and 12 bases lay between the germline ends.

This clonotype was observed a few times. The J gene is TRBJ1-2, the V gene TRBV19; perhaps TRBD1 as D (5 bases). V lost 7 bases, J lost 4 bases, and 13 bases lay in between. This CDR3 has 13 amino acids. Germline values: CDR1 LNHDA, CDR2 SQIVND (reference sequence). CDR3 loop: CASINQGSYGYTF. The CDR3 DNA reads as TGTGCCAGTATCAACCAGGGAAGCTATGGCTACACCTTC.

V usage is TRBV20-1 and J usage is TRBJ1-1; D call uncertain. The V gene's germline CDR1 is DFQATT and CDR2 SNEGSKA (reference sequence). The V and J ends lost 4 bases and 9 bases respectively, with 24 bases between them. CDR3 length: 15 residues. For the CDR3, the DNA is TGCAGTGCTACGCCTTCGAGGGTTGTAACCGTGAAAGCTTTCTTT. It is translated as CSATPSRVVTVKAFF.

DNA of the CDR3: TGTGCCAGCAGCCCCACGGGGCTAGCGTCGACCTACGAGCAGTACTTC. It yields the protein CASSPTGLASTYEQYF. The chain employs TRBV7-2 and TRBJ2-5; TRBD2 might be the D (6 bases). The end of the DNA fits TRBJ2-7 better, so the J call may be wrong. The CDR3 spans 16 residues. The germline V gene encodes CDR1 SGHTA and CDR2 FQGNSA.

The chain is built from TRBV20-1 and TRBJ2-1; 8 nucleotides line up with TRBD2. Germline CDR1 reads DFQATT; CDR2 reads SNEGSKA (reference sequence). V gave up 6 bases and J gave up 8 bases; unmatched junction bases: 15. CDR3 length equals 15 residues. CDR3 sequence: CSAHLLDGGVDEQFF. The DNA of the CDR3 is TGCAGTGCCCACCTCCTCGACGGGGGGGTCGATGAGCAGTTCTTC.

The chain recombines TRBV4-2 with TRBJ2-7; 9 bases align to TRBD2. Per the germline V gene, CDR1 is LGHNA and CDR2 is YNFKEQ. The CDR3 has 15 residues. Losses at the gene ends were 5 bases for V and 4 bases for J; bases not matched to a gene: 9. CDR3 amino acids: CASSLVASGAYEQYV. Here the CDR3 DNA reads TGTGCCAGCAGCTTAGTTGCTAGCGGGGCTTACGAGCAGTACGTC.

The chain couples TRBV7-2 to TRBJ2-7; D gene ambiguous. This CDR3 is 14 amino acids long. V lost 4 bases and J 2 bases, leaving 12 bases between the germline ends. CDR1 is SGHTA and CDR2 is FQGNSA in the germline V gene. CDR3 sequence reads: CASSSGLFPYEQYV. CDR3 DNA: TGTGCCAGCAGCTCCGGATTATTCCCCTACGAGCAGTACGTC.

The rearrangement uses TRBV7-9 and TRBJ1-4, with a weak D call TRBD1 (6 bases). The CDR3 has 16 residues. V dropped 5 bases and J dropped 4 bases, with 17 bases sitting between them. The germline CDR1 and CDR2 sequences are SEHNR and FQNEAQ (reference sequence). The CDR3 DNA sequence: TGTGCCAGCAGCCCCGGAGGGGGGCAGGATAATGAAAAACTGTTTTTT. Translated, it gives CASSPGGGQDNEKLFF.